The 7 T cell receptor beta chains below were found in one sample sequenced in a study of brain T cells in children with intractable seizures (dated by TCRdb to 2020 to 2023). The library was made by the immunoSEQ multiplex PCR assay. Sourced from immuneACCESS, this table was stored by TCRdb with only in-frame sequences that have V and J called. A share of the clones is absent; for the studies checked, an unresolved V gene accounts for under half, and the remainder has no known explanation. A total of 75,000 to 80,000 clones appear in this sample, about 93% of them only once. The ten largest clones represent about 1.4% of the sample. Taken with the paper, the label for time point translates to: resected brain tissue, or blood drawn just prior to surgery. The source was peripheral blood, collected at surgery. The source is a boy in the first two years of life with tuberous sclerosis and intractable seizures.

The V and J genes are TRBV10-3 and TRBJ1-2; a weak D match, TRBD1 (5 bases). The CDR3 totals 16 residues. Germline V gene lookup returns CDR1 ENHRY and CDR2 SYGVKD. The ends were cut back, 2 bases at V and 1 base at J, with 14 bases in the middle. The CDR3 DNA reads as TGTGCCATCAGTGAGGGGGGACCCAGAGGTAACTATGGCTACACCTTC. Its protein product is CAISEGGPRGNYGYTF.

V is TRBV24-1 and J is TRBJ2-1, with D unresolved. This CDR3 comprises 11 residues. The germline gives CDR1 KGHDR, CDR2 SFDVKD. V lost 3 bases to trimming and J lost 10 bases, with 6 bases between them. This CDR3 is CATSDKEEQFF. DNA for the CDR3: TGTGCCACCAGTGATAAGGAGGAGCAGTTCTTC.

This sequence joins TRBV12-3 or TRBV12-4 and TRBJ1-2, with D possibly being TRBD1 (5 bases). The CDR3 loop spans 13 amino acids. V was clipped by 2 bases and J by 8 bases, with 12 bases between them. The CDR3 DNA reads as TGTGCCAGCAGTTTAACGGGGCGCGGAGGCTACACCTTC. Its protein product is CASSLTGRGGYTF.

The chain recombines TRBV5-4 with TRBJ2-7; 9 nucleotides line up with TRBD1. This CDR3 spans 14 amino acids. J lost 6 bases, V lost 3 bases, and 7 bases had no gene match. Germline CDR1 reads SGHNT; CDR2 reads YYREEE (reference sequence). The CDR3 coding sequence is TGTGCCAGCAGCTGGGGACAGGGAGGTCTCGAGCAGTACTTC. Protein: CASSWGQGGLEQYF.

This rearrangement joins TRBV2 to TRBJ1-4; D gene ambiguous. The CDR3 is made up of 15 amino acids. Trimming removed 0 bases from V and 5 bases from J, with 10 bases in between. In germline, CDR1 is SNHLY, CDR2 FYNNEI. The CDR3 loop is CASSEALIFNEKLFF. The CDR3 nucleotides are TGTGCCAGCAGTGAAGCGCTTATTTTCAATGAAAAACTGTTTTTT.

The CDR3 is CASSMRDSYNEQFF. In DNA, the CDR3 is TGTGCCAGCAGTATGCGGGATAGCTACAATGAGCAGTTCTTC. V and J are TRBV6-5 and TRBJ2-1; D possibly corresponds to TRBD2 (6 bases). CDR1 and CDR2 from the germline V gene are MNHEY and SVGAGI. Trimming left V 5 bases short and J 3 bases short, with 11 bases between. This CDR3 is built from 14 residues.

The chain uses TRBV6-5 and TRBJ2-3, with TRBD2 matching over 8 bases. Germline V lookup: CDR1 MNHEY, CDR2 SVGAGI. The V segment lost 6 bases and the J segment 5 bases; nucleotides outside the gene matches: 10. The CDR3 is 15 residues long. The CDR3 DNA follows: TGTGCCAGCAGAACAGCGGGAGAGTGGAGAGATACGCAGTATTTT. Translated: CASRTAGEWRDTQYF.